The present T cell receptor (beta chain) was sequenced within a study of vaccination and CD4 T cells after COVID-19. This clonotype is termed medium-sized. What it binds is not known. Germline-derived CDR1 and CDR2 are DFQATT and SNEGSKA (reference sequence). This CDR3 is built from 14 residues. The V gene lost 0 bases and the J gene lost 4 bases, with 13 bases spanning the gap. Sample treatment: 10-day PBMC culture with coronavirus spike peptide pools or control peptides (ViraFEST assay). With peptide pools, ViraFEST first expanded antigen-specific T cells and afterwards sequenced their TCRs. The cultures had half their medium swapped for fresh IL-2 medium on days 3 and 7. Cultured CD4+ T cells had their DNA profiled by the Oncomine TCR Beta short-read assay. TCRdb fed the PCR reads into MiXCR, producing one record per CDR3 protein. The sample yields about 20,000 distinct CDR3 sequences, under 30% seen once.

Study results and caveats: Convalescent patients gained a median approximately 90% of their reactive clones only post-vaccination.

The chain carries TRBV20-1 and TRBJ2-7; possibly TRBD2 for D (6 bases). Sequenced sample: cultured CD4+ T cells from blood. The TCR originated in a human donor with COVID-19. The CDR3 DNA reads TGCAGTGCTAGAGATCCGGCGGGGATATACGAGCAGTACTTC. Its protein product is CSARDPAGIYEQYF.